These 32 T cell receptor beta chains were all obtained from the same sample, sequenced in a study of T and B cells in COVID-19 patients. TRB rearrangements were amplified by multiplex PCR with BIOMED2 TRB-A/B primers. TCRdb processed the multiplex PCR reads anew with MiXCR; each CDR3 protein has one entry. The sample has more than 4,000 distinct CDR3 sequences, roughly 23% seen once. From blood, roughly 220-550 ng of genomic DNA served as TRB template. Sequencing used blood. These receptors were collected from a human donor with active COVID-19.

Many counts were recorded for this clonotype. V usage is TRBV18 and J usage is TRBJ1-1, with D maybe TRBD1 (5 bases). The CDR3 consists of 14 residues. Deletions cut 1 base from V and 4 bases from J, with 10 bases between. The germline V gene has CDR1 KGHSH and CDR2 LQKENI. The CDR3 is CASSPQGFGTEAFF. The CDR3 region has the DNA TGTGCCAGCTCACCACAGGGGTTCGGCACTGAAGCTTTCTTT.

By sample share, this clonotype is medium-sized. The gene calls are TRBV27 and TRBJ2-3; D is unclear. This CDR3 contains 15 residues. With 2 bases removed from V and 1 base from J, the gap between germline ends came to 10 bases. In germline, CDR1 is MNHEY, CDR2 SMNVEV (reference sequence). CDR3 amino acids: CASSLAERRTDTQYF. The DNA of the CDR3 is TGTGCCAGCAGTTTAGCTGAGAGGCGCACAGATACGCAGTATTTT.

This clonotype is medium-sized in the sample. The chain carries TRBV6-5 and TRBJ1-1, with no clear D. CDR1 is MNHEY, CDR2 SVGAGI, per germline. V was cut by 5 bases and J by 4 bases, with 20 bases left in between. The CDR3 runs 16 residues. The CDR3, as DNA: TGTGCCAGCAGTCGATCCCGGCATACAGTGATCACTGAAGCTTTCTTT. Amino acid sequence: CASSRSRHTVITEAFF.

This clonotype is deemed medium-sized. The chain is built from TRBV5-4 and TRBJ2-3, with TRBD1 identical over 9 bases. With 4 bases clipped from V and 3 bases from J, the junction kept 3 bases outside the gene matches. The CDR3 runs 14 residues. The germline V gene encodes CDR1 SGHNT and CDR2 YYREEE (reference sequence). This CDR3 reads CASSQGTGTDTQYF. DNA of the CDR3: TGTGCCAGCAGCCAAGGGACAGGGACAGATACGCAGTATTTT.

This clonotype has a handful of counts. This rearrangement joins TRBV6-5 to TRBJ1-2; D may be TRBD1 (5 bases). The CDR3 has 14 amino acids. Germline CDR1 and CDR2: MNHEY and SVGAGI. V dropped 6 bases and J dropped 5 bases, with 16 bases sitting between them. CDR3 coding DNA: TGTGCCAGCAGCTCGGCGGACACCCCATATGGCTACACCTTC. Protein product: CASSSADTPYGYTF.

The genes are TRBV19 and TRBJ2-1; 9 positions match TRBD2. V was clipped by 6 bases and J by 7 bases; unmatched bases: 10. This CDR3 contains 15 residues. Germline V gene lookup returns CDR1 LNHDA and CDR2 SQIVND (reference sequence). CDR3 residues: CASRGAGGGRNEQFF. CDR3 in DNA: TGTGCCAGTAGGGGGGCGGGAGGGGGTCGGAATGAGCAGTTCTTC.

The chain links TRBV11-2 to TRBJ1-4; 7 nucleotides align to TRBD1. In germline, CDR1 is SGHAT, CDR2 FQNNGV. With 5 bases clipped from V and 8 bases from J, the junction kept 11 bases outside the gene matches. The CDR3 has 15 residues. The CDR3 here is CASSVRGPVGEKLFF. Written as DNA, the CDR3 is TGTGCCAGCAGCGTAAGGGGGCCGGTCGGAGAAAAACTGTTTTTT.

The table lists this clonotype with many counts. In nucleotides, the CDR3 is TGTGCCTGGAGGCCACAGGGGGCCGGTGGCTACACCTTC. Translated: CAWRPQGAGGYTF. This chain connects TRBV30 to TRBJ1-2, with TRBD1 matching 9 bases. CDR3 size: 13 residues. Germline V gene sequence: CDR1 GTSNPN, CDR2 SVGIG (reference sequence). The V and J ends lost 3 bases and 7 bases, in that order; junction bases with no gene match: 6.

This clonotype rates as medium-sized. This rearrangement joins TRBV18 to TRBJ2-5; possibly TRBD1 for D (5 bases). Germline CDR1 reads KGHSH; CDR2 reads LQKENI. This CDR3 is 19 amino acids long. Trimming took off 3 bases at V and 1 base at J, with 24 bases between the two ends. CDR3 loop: CASSPLPTGAPPTQETQYF. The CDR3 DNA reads TGTGCCAGCTCACCTCTACCTACTGGGGCCCCCCCGACCCAAGAGACCCAGTACTTC.

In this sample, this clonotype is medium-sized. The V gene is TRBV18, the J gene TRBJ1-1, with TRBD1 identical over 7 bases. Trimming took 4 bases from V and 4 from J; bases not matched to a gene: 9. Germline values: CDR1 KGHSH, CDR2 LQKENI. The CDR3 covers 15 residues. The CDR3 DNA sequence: TGTGCCAGCTCACTCCAGCAAGGGGGCGGCACTGAAGCTTTCTTT. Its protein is CASSLQQGGGTEAFF.

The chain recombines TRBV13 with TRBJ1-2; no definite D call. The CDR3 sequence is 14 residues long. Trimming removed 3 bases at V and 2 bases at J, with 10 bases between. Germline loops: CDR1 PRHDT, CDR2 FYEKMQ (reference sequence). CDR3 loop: CASSLGAANYGYTF. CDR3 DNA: TGTGCCAGCAGCTTGGGTGCAGCCAACTATGGCTACACCTTC.

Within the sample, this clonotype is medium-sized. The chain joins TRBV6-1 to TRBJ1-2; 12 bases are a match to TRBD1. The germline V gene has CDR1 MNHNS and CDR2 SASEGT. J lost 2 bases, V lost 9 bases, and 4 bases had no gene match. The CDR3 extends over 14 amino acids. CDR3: CASTGTGGNYGYTF. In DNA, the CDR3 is TGTGCCAGTACCGGGACAGGGGGCAACTATGGCTACACCTTC.

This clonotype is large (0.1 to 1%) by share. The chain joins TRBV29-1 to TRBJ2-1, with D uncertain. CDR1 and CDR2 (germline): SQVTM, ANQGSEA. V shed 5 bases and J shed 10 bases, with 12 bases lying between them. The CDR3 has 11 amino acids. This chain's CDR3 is CSVNQLSEQFF. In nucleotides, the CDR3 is TGCAGCGTTAATCAGCTCTCGGAGCAGTTCTTC.

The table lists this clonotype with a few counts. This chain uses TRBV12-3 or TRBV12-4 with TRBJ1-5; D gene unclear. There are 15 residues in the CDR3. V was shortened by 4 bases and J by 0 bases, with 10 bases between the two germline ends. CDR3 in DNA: TGTGCCAGCAGTTCACGGGCGGGTAGCAATCAGCCCCAGCATTTT. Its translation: CASSSRAGSNQPQHF.

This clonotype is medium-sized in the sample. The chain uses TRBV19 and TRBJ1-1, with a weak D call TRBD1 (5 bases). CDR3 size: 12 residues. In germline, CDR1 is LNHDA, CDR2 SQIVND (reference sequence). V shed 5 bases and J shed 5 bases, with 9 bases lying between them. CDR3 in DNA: TGTGCCAGTAGTCAGGGTCAGACTGAAGCTTTCTTT. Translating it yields CASSQGQTEAFF.

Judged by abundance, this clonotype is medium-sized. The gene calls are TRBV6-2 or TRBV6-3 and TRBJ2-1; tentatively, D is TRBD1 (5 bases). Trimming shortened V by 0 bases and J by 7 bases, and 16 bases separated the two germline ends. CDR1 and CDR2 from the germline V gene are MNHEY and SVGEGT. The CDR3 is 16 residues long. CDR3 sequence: CASSYSPQTARNEQFF. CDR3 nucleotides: TGTGCCAGCAGTTACTCGCCCCAGACAGCTAGGAATGAGCAGTTCTTC.

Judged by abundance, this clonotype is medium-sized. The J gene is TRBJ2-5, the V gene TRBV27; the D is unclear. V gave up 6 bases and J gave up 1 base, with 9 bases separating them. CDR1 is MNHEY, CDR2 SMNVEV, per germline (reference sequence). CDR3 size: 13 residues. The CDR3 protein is CASSYRGQETQYF. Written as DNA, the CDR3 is TGTGCCAGCAGCTATCGCGGCCAAGAGACCCAGTACTTC.

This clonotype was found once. CDR3 nucleotides: TGCGCCAGCAGCTTCAGCTGGGGAAATGAAAAACTGTTTTTT. Translated: CASSFSWGNEKLFF. V is TRBV5-1 and J is TRBJ1-4; D uncertain. V was clipped by 2 bases and J by 5 bases, with 10 bases between them. Per germline, CDR1 SGHRS and CDR2 YFSETQ. The CDR3 is made up of 14 amino acids.

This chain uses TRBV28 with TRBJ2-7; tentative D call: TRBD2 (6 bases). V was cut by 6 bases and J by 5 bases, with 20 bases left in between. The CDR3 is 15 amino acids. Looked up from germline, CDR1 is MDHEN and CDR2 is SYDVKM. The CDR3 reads CASSPGGGRNDEQYF. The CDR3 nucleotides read TGTGCCAGCAGCCCGGGTGGAGGGCGAAACGACGAGCAGTACTTC.

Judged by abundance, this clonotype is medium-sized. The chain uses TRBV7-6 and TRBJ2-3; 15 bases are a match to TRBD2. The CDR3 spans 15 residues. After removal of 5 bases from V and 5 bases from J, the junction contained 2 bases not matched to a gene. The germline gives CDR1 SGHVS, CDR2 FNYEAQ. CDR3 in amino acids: CASSTGLAGGDTQYF. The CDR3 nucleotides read TGTGCCAGCAGCACGGGACTAGCGGGGGGAGATACGCAGTATTTT.

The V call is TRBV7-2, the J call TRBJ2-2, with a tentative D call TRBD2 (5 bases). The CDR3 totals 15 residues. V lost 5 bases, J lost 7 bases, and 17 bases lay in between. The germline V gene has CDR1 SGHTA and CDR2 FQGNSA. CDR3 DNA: TGTGCCAGCAGCACGGCTCTCGCGGGCGTCGGGGAGCTGTTTTTT. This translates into CASSTALAGVGELFF.

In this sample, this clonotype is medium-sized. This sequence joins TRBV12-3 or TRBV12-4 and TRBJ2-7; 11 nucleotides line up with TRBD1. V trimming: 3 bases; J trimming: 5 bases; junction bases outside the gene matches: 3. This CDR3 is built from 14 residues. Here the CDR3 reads CASSLGQGGNEQYF. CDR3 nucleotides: TGTGCCAGCAGTTTGGGACAGGGGGGGAACGAGCAGTACTTC.

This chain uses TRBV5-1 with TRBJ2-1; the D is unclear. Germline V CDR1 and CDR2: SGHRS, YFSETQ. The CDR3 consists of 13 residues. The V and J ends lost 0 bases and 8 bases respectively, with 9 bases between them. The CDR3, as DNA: TGCGCCAGCAGCTTGGAAGGGAACCATGAGCAGTTCTTC. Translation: CASSLEGNHEQFF.

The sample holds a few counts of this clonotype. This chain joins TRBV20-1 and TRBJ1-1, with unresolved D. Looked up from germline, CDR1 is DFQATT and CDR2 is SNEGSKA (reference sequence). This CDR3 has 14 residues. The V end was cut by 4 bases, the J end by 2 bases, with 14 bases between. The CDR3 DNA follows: TGCAGTGCTATAAAGCCGACGGCCAACACTGAAGCTTTCTTT. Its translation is CSAIKPTANTEAFF.

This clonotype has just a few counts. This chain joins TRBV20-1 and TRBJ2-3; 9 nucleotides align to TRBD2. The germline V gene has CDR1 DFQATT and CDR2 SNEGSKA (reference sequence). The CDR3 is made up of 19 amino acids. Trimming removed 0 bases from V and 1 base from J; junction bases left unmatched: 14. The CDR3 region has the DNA TGCAGTGCTAGAGATCGGGGGGGGGGTTTAGCGGGGGGCACAGATACGCAGTATTTT. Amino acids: CSARDRGGGLAGGTDTQYF.

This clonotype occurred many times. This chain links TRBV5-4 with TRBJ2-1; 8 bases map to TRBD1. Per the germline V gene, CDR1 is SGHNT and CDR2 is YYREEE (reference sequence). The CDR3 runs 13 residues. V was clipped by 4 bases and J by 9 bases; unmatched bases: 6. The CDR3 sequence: CASSPDRVGEQFF. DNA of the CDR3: TGTGCCAGCAGCCCGGACAGGGTTGGTGAGCAGTTCTTC.

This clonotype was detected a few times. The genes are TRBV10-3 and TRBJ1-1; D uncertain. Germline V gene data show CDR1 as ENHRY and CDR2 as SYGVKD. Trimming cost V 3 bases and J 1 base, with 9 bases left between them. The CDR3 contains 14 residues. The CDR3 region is CAISERGSNTEAFF. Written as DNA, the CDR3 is TGTGCCATCAGTGAACGGGGATCGAACACTGAAGCTTTCTTT.

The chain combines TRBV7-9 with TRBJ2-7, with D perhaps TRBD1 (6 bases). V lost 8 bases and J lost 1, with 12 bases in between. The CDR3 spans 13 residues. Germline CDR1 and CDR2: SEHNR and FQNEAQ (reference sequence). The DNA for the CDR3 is TGTGCCAGCGTTGTAGGGGGATCCTACGAGCAGTACTTC. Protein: CASVVGGSYEQYF.

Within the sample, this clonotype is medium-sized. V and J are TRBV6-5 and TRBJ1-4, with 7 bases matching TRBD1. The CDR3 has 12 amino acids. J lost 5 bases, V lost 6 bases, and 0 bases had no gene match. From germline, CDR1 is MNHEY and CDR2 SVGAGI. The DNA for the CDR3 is TGTGCCAGCAGGACAGGGAATGAAAAACTGTTTTTT. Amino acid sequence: CASRTGNEKLFF.

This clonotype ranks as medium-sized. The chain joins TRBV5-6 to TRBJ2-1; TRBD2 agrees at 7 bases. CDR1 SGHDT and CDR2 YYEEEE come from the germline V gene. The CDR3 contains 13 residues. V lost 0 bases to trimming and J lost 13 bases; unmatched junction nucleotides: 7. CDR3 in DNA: TGTGCCAGCAGCTTGGCCGGGGGAGGGGCCCAGTTCTTC. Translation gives CASSLAGGGAQFF.

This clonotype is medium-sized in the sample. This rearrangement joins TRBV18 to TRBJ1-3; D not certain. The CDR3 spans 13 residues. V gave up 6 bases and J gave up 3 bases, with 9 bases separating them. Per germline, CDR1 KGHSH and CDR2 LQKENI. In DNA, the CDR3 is TGTGCCAGCTCGAAGGGAGGTGGAAACACCATATATTTT. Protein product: CASSKGGGNTIYF. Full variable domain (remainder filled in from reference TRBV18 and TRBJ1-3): NAGVMQNPRHLVRRRGQEARLRCSPMKGHSHVYWYRQLPEEGLKFMVYLQKENIIDESGMPKERFSAEFPKEGPSILRIQQVVRGDSAAYFCASSKGGGNTIYFGEGSWLTVV.

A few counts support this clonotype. CDR3 coding DNA: TGTGCCAGCAGCTTAGCGGACAGGGGGTACCAAGAGACCCAGTACTTC. As protein: CASSLADRGYQETQYF. The rearrangement links TRBV7-9 to TRBJ2-5, with 10 bases matching TRBD1. CDR1 and CDR2 (germline): SEHNR, FQNEAQ (reference sequence). V gave up 0 bases and J gave up 0 bases; unmatched junction bases: 1. The CDR3 loop spans 16 amino acids.